The 16 T cell receptor beta chains below all came from one sample that was sequenced in a study of T cell repertoires in cytomegalovirus infection. These TCRs are of unknown antigen specificity. TCRdb re-analysed the reads in MiXCR, keeping a single row per CDR3 protein. Altogether 160,000 or so distinct CDR3 sequences are present, approximately 21% being singletons, with the ten largest covering 25%. This specimen was CD8+ T cells from cultured PBMCs, taken from culture after CMV antigen stimulation. The receptor set was obtained from a human donor in good health (CMV status not recorded). Some clones in this sample may be carry-over from other donors' samples.

This clonotype has only a few counts. The chain has TRBV11-1 and TRBJ1-1; TRBD1 agrees at 7 bases. This CDR3 is built from 14 residues. The germline V gene encodes CDR1 SGHAT and CDR2 FQDESV (reference sequence). Germline trimming cut 3 bases from V and 8 bases from J; bases unmatched to any gene: 9. In nucleotides, the CDR3 is TGTGCCAGCAGCTTTAGCACAGGGGCCCGAGAAGCTTTCTTT. This sequence encodes CASSFSTGAREAFF.

A few counts support this clonotype. This chain links TRBV12-3 or TRBV12-4 with TRBJ2-2, with D hard to call. Trimming pared 4 bases from V and 3 bases from J, leaving 3 bases between. This CDR3 contains 12 residues. Here the CDR3 reads CASSSDTGELFF. The CDR3 coding sequence is TGTGCCAGCAGTTCTGACACCGGGGAGCTGTTTTTT.

The rearrangement uses TRBV11-2 and TRBJ1-6; 7 nucleotides line up with TRBD1. The CDR3 runs 14 residues. Per the germline V gene, CDR1 is SGHAT and CDR2 is FQNNGV. V lost 5 bases and J lost 5; bases outside the gene matches: 3. In nucleotides, the CDR3 is TGTGCCAGCAGCGTCAGGGGGAATAATTCACCCCTCCACTTT. Encoded protein: CASSVRGNNSPLHF.

The chain joins TRBV7-6 to TRBJ2-5; 7 bases are a match to TRBD2. Germline V gene sequence: CDR1 SGHVS, CDR2 FNYEAQ. V lost 1 base, J lost 3 bases, and 11 bases stayed unmatched. This CDR3 contains 17 residues. The CDR3 DNA reads TGTGCCAGCAGCTTAGGTCCGCTAGCGGCCCTCGAAGAGACCCAGTACTTC. Translation gives CASSLGPLAALEETQYF.

This clonotype has more than one count but fewer than ten. J is TRBJ2-5 and V is TRBV7-2; 9 nucleotides align to TRBD2. Germline assignment: CDR1 SGHTA and CDR2 FQGNSA. This CDR3 spans 15 amino acids. V trimming: 3 bases; J trimming: 5 bases; junction bases outside the gene matches: 7. In DNA, the CDR3 is TGTGCCAGCAGCTTCGGGACTAGCTTTATCGAGACCCAGTACTTC. It translates to CASSFGTSFIETQYF.

V and J are TRBV4-1 and TRBJ1-6; D is perhaps TRBD1 (5 bases). With 0 bases removed from V and 7 bases from J, the gap between germline ends came to 10 bases. This CDR3 comprises 15 residues. Germline lookup yields CDR1 MGHRA and CDR2 YSYEKL. The CDR3 sequence is CASSQDTRGNSPLHF. DNA of the CDR3: TGCGCCAGCAGCCAAGATACGCGGGGCAATTCACCCCTCCACTTT.

This clonotype appeared a few times. This chain connects TRBV6-5 to TRBJ1-3; no definite D call. CDR1 MNHEY and CDR2 SVGAGI come from the germline V gene. The ends were cut back, 4 bases at V and 0 bases at J, with 7 bases in the middle. The CDR3 is 14 residues long. The CDR3 DNA follows: TGTGCCAGCAGTTCCGCTGGCTCTGGAAACACCATATATTTT. It is translated as CASSSAGSGNTIYF.

The gene calls are TRBV7-9 and TRBJ2-1; D might be TRBD1 (6 bases). V was clipped by 6 bases and J by 5 bases, with 11 bases between them. Germline V gene lookup returns CDR1 SEHNR and CDR2 FQNEAQ (reference sequence). The CDR3 has 13 amino acids. CDR3 coding DNA: TGTGCCAGCAGTCCGGACAGCCACAATGAGCAGTTCTTC. Its protein is CASSPDSHNEQFF. Looking up the rest from reference TRBV7-9 and TRBJ2-1 gives the full variable domain: DTGVSQNPRHKITKRGQNVTFRCDPISEHNRLYWYRQTLGQGPEFLTYFQNEAQLEKSRLLSDRFSAERPKGSFSTLEIQRTEQGDSAMYLCASSPDSHNEQFFGPGTRLTVL.

A few counts support this clonotype. The V gene is TRBV7-6, the J gene TRBJ1-3; D remains unclear. Trimming took 5 bases from V and 1 from J, leaving 9 bases between them. Germline V gives CDR1 SGHVS, CDR2 FNYEAQ. The CDR3 loop spans 14 amino acids. The CDR3 DNA reads TGTGCCAGCAGCCCCGTCGAGTCTGGAAACACCATATATTTT. Protein: CASSPVESGNTIYF.

The rearrangement uses TRBV7-2 and TRBJ2-1; TRBD2 matches 10 bases. CDR1 SGHTA and CDR2 FQGNSA come from the germline V gene. The trim removed 4 bases at V and 2 bases at J, leaving 14 bases unmatched. This CDR3 has 19 amino acids. The CDR3 nucleotides read TGTGCCAGCAGCTCCTTTCCTAGCCAAGCGGGGGGGCCCTACAATGAGCAGTTCTTC. The encoded protein is CASSSFPSQAGGPYNEQFF. Variable domain in full (rest from reference TRBV7-2 and TRBJ2-1): GAGVSQSPSNKVTEKGKDVELRCDPISGHTALYWYRQSLGQGLEFLIYFQGNSAPDKSGLPSDRFSAERTGGSVSTLTIQRTQQEDSAVYLCASSSFPSQAGGPYNEQFFGPGTRLTVL.

This clonotype occurred many times. The rearrangement links TRBV7-8 to TRBJ1-6, with D uncertain. Trimming left V 1 base short and J 0 bases short, with 7 bases between. CDR1 is SGHVS, CDR2 FQNEAQ, per germline. The CDR3 spans 16 residues. CDR3 DNA: TGTGCCAGCAGCTTAGATCGGAGCTCCTATAATTCACCCCTCCACTTT. This encodes CASSLDRSSYNSPLHF.

This clonotype was recorded a few times. As DNA, the CDR3 is TGTGCCAGCAGCCCGAACAGAGCAAACACCATATATTTT. Residues: CASSPNRANTIYF. The chain joins TRBV7-6 to TRBJ1-3; D gene ambiguous. The CDR3 consists of 13 residues. V lost 5 bases and J lost 6, with 11 bases in between. Germline CDR1 is SGHVS and CDR2 is FNYEAQ.

This clonotype was seen only a few times. V usage is TRBV6-2 or TRBV6-3 and J usage is TRBJ1-3; D ambiguous. This CDR3 has 16 residues. V gave up 4 bases and J gave up 0 bases, with 13 bases separating them. Germline CDR1 MNHEY, CDR2 SVGEGT. CDR3 amino acids: CASSFLVPGSGNTIYF. DNA for the CDR3: TGTGCCAGCAGTTTCCTGGTGCCCGGCTCTGGAAACACCATATATTTT.

There are a few counts of this clonotype. The genes are TRBV4-2 and TRBJ1-1; no definite D call. CDR1 and CDR2 from the germline V gene are LGHNA and YNFKEQ. V lost 1 base to trimming and J lost 5 bases, with 8 bases between them. The CDR3 runs to 13 residues. In nucleotides, the CDR3 is TGTGCCAGCAGCCAAGTCGATCGAACTGAAGCTTTCTTT. The encoded protein is CASSQVDRTEAFF.

This clonotype came up a few times. This chain joins TRBV11-2 and TRBJ2-7; 7 bases fit TRBD1. Trimming at V came to 1 base and at J to 5 bases, leaving 14 bases not matched to a gene. This CDR3 is built from 17 residues. The V gene's germline CDR1 is SGHAT and CDR2 FQNNGV. The CDR3 coding sequence is TGTGCCAGCAGCTTAGTATTACAGGGGATCCTTGTAGACGAGCAGTACTTC. Protein sequence: CASSLVLQGILVDEQYF.

The chain joins TRBV7-9 to TRBJ2-7, with D unresolved. CDR1 and CDR2 from the germline V gene are SEHNR and FQNEAQ (reference sequence). The CDR3 has 15 residues. Trimming cost V 1 base and J 3 bases, with 13 bases left between them. The CDR3 nucleotides are TGTGCCAGCAGCTTAGTAGGGAACCGCGACTACGAGCAGTACTTC. Amino acids: CASSLVGNRDYEQYF.